The 25 T cell receptor beta chains listed next were all sequenced from one sample in a study of tumor and adjacent non-tumor tissue in lung cancer. The library came from three nested PCR rounds adapted from ARM-PCR protocols. Each CDR3 protein is one row after TCRdb ran MiXCR on the multiplex PCR reads. The repertoire has some 80,000 distinct CDR3 sequences, 76% of them found once; the top ten carry 30% to 50%. RNA was extracted from bulk tissue without any cell sorting. This non-tumor lung sample came from over 3 cm beyond the tumor edge. Sample: distant non-tumor lung tissue. These receptors all stem from a man in his 70s with non-small cell lung cancer.

About this clonotype: Germline is not matched at one junction end, which may reflect a read error. V is TRBV20-1 and J is TRBJ2-1, with 9 bases lining up with TRBD2. The CDR3 length is 15 residues. CDR1 and CDR2 from the germline V gene are DFQATT and SNEGSKA (reference sequence). In DNA form, the CDR3 reads TGCAGTGCACCCCGCGGGAGGGCCGTCCCCAACGAGCAGATCTTC. It codes for CSAPRGRAVPNEQIF.

As concerns this clonotype: This may be a read error, as it is one base from a much larger clone. The chain is built from TRBV7-9 and TRBJ1-1, with a tentative D call TRBD1 (6 bases). Deletions cut 1 base from V and 6 bases from J, with 15 bases between. The CDR3 consists of 15 residues. Per germline, CDR1 SEHNR and CDR2 FQNEAQ (reference sequence). In nucleotides, the CDR3 is TGTGCCAGCAGCTTAGGTTCCAACAGGGACGCTGAAGCTTTCTTT. Amino acid sequence: CASSLGSNRDAEAFF.

As for this clonotype: The CDR3 does not close with the conserved phenylalanine or tryptophan, likely indicating a read error. The V call is TRBV10-3, the J call TRBJ1-1; D may be TRBD1 (6 bases). This CDR3 has 14 amino acids. Germline V gives CDR1 ENHRY, CDR2 SYGVKD. Trimming cost V 5 bases and J 6 bases, with 16 bases left between them. The CDR3 spells CAISKTGARAEAFL. In nucleotides, the CDR3 is TGTGCCATCAGTAAGACAGGTGCAAGGGCTGAAGCTTTCTTA.

This sequence joins TRBV11-2 and TRBJ2-5; D is undetermined. CDR3 length: 15 residues. CDR1 is SGHAT and CDR2 is FQNNGV in the germline V gene. V lost 2 bases, J lost 7 bases, and 17 bases lay in between. Here the CDR3 reads CASSLTWTRRGTQYF. In DNA form, the CDR3 reads TGTGCCAGCAGCTTAACTTGGACCCGGAGAGGGACCCAGTACTTC.

Of note for this clonotype: The CDR3 ends on some other residue instead of the conserved phenylalanine or tryptophan, so this is likely a read error. In DNA form, the CDR3 reads TGTGCCAGCAGTTACGACCACTCTCGGGCCAACGTCCTGACTCTC. Translation: CASSYDHSRANVLTL. The rearrangement joins TRBV6-5 to TRBJ2-6; no definite D call. Germline V lookup: CDR1 MNHEY, CDR2 SVGAGI. CDR3 length: 15 amino acids.

The chain combines TRBV6-5 with TRBJ1-5; D remains unclear. Germline V CDR1 and CDR2: MNHEY, SVGAGI. The V and J ends lost 8 bases and 4 bases respectively, with 15 bases between them. The CDR3 length is 14 residues. The CDR3 sequence: CASALLGLNQPQHF. DNA of the CDR3: TGTGCCAGCGCTTTACTAGGACTGAATCAGCCCCAGCATTTT.

As to this clonotype: At one end, the junction sequence differs from germline, possibly due to a read error. V is TRBV20-1 and J is TRBJ1-2, with 9 bases that match TRBD1. CDR1 is DFQATT, CDR2 SNEGSKA, per germline (reference sequence). The CDR3 totals 13 residues. CDR3 in DNA: TGCAGTGCTCGCACAGGGGGCAGCGATGGCTATACCTTC. This codes for CSARTGGSDGYTF.

Concerning this clonotype: A read error is possible here, since a much larger clone lies one base away. The chain is built from TRBV7-8 and TRBJ2-1; the match to TRBD2 covers 7 bases. CDR1 and CDR2 (germline): SGHVS, FQNEAQ. CDR3 length: 15 residues. Trimming took 6 bases from V and 7 from J; bases not matched to a gene: 12. The CDR3 sequence: CASSLGLEAENEQFF. CDR3 DNA: TGTGCCAGCAGTCTCGGACTAGAGGCGGAGAATGAGCAGTTCTTC.

The V gene is TRBV11-2, the J gene TRBJ2-2; D is uncertain. Germline loops: CDR1 SGHAT, CDR2 FQNNGV. This CDR3 contains 14 residues. The V gene lost 8 bases and the J gene lost 8 bases, with 18 bases spanning the gap. This CDR3 reads CASHLQPSRGELFF. The DNA for the CDR3 is TGTGCCAGCCACTTGCAACCCAGTAGGGGGGAGCTGTTTTTT.

Concerning this clonotype itself: This may arise from a read error, as a much more abundant clone is one base away. This chain joins TRBV5-1 and TRBJ2-6; TRBD1 is a possible D gene (5 bases). Deletions cut 4 bases from V and 1 base from J, with 18 bases between. CDR3 length: 18 amino acids. Per the germline V gene, CDR1 is SGHRS and CDR2 is YFSETQ. CDR3 residues: CASSHISFQGSGANVLTF. In nucleotides, the CDR3 is TGCGCCAGCAGCCACATCTCTTTCCAGGGATCTGGGGCCAACGTCCTGACTTTC.

V and J are TRBV5-6 and TRBJ2-4; 7 bases fit TRBD1. The CDR3 runs 17 residues. Losses at the gene ends were 4 bases for V and 6 bases for J; bases not matched to a gene: 16. The germline CDR1 and CDR2 sequences are SGHDT and YYEEEE. As DNA, the CDR3 is TGTGCCAGCAGCACTACCGGCACAGGGGTCATTGGAAACATTCAGTACTTC. Its protein product is CASSTTGTGVIGNIQYF. Filled out from reference TRBV5-6 and TRBJ2-4, the complete variable domain reads DAGVTQSPTHLIKTRGQQVTLRCSPKSGHDTVSWYQQALGQGPQFIFQYYEEEERQRGNFPDRFSGHQFPNYSSELNVNALLLGDSALYLCASSTTGTGVIGNIQYFGAGTRLSVL.

Of note for this clonotype: The germline gene is not matched at one end of the junction; a read error may be the cause. This chain connects TRBV30 to TRBJ2-7, with a tentative D call TRBD1 (6 bases). CDR3 length: 13 amino acids. The germline CDR1 and CDR2 sequences are GTSNPN and SVGIG (reference sequence). CDR3 sequence: CVWAEGTPYEQYF. CDR3 sequence (DNA): TGTGTCTGGGCCGAAGGGACACCTTACGAGCAGTACTTC.

This chain joins TRBV7-8 and TRBJ2-7, with a weak D call TRBD2 (6 bases). The CDR3 covers 16 residues. The V end was cut by 3 bases, the J end by 0 bases, with 15 bases between. Germline V gene lookup returns CDR1 SGHVS and CDR2 FQNEAQ. For the CDR3, the DNA is TGTGCCAGCAGCTTCAACCTAGCGAGTAGCTCCTACGAGCAGTACTTC. Its protein product is CASSFNLASSSYEQYF.

In the case of this clonotype: The junction differs from germline at one of its ends, possibly a read error. The chain links TRBV5-1 to TRBJ1-3, with a weak D call TRBD1 (5 bases). The germline V gene has CDR1 SGHRS and CDR2 YFSETQ. CDR3 length equals 14 residues. The CDR3 loop reads CVSSYRDGGNTIYF. The DNA for the CDR3 is TGCGTCAGCAGCTACCGGGACGGGGGGAACACCATATATTTT.

On this clonotype: As the CDR3 is not closed by the conserved phenylalanine or tryptophan, this likely results from a read error. The CDR3 here is CASKTGTRRSNSPLHV. The CDR3 bases are TGTGCCAGCAAAACCGGGACAAGGAGATCTAATTCACCCCTCCACGTT. The chain combines TRBV6-2 or TRBV6-3 with TRBJ1-6, with D possibly TRBD1 on 6 matching bases. The CDR3 is 16 residues long. Per the germline V gene, CDR1 is MNHEY and CDR2 is SVGEGT. Trimming removed 7 bases at V and 6 bases at J, with 19 bases between.

Of note for this clonotype: A read error may account for a junction end that differs from germline. The rearrangement links TRBV29-1 to TRBJ2-5, with a tentative D call TRBD1 (6 bases). CDR3 length: 16 amino acids. From germline, CDR1 is SQVTM and CDR2 ANQGSEA. CDR3 DNA: TGCAGCGCCAAGCCATACGTCCAGACAGGTCAAGAGACCCATTACTTC. Amino acids: CSAKPYVQTGQETHYF.

The chain has TRBV7-8 and TRBJ2-3; no clear D gene. The V and J ends lost 3 bases and 4 bases respectively, with 17 bases between them. Germline lookup yields CDR1 SGHVS and CDR2 FQNEAQ. CDR3 length equals 16 residues. Here the CDR3 DNA reads TGTGCCAGCAGCTTCCTATTATGGGGAAATGCAGATACGCAGTATTTT. This gives the protein CASSFLLWGNADTQYF.

With regard to this clonotype: The junction departs from germline at one end; a sequencing error may be responsible. The CDR3 protein is CDSRDRINNEAFF. The DNA of the CDR3 is TGTGACAGCAGAGACAGGATAAACAATGAAGCTTTCTTT. The rearrangement uses TRBV6-6 and TRBJ1-1, with a tentative D call TRBD1 (6 bases). The CDR3 covers 13 residues. Germline lookup yields CDR1 MNHNY and CDR2 SVGAGI (reference sequence).

Remarks on this clonotype: The CDR3 does not end in the conserved phenylalanine or tryptophan, so this is likely a read error. The chain joins TRBV6-5 to TRBJ2-5; D could derive from TRBD1 or TRBD2 (5 bases each). CDR1 and CDR2 from the germline V gene are MNHEY and SVGAGI. The CDR3 has 15 residues. V dropped 2 bases and J dropped 1 base, with 11 bases sitting between them. This chain's CDR3 is CASSYRVGGQETQYL. The DNA for the CDR3 is TGTGCCAGCAGTTACAGGGTTGGGGGCCAAGAGACCCAGTACTTA.

About this clonotype itself: At one end, the junction sequence differs from germline, possibly due to a read error. The gene calls are TRBV25-1 and TRBJ1-2; no definite D call. Germline-derived CDR1 and CDR2 are MGHDK and SYGVNS. The CDR3 runs 15 residues. CDR3 sequence (DNA): TGTACCAGCAGTGAGTTGCACAATTGGCATACCGGCTACACCTTC. Protein product: CTSSELHNWHTGYTF.

Comment on this clonotype: The germline gene is not matched at one end of the junction; a read error may be the cause. The J gene is TRBJ2-7, the V gene TRBV20-1; the match to TRBD2 covers 12 bases. The CDR3 runs 15 residues. The germline V gene has CDR1 DFQATT and CDR2 SNEGSKA (reference sequence). The CDR3 protein is CSVGQGLAGTYKQYF. DNA for the CDR3: TGCAGTGTTGGACAAGGACTAGCGGGGACCTACAAGCAGTACTTC.

On this clonotype itself: The junction departs from germline at one end; a sequencing error may be responsible. CDR3 bases: TGTGCCAGCACCCTGCGGGTTGGCAATGAGCAATCCTTC. Its translation: CASTLRVGNEQSF. The chain joins TRBV12-3 or TRBV12-4 to TRBJ2-1; the D gene is possibly TRBD2 (5 bases). This CDR3 has 13 residues.

The chain has TRBV12-3 or TRBV12-4 and TRBJ2-1; 7 nucleotides align to TRBD2. J gave up 2 bases and V 9 bases, and 7 bases lay outside the gene matches. CDR3 size: 14 residues. The CDR3 protein is CARIESGTYNEQFF. The CDR3 DNA reads TGTGCCAGGATTGAGAGCGGGACCTACAATGAGCAGTTCTTC.

There are a few counts of this clonotype. The V call is TRBV24-1, the J call TRBJ2-1; no firm D call. Between the trimmed V and J ends, which lost 5 bases and 8 bases, there was a span of 9 bases. CDR3 size: 12 residues. CDR1 and CDR2 from the germline V gene are KGHDR and SFDVKD. CDR3 bases: TGTGCCACCAGTGCCCTAGGGTATGAGCAGTTCTTC. Amino acids: CATSALGYEQFF.

As regards this clonotype: A single base separates this from a much larger clone, so it may be a read error. The final CDR3 position lacks the conserved phenylalanine or tryptophan, pointing to a likely read error. This chain connects TRBV12-3 or TRBV12-4 to TRBJ2-1; D may be TRBD1 (5 bases). Trimming took off 3 bases at V and 2 bases at J, with 11 bases between the two ends. This CDR3 has 15 amino acids. CDR3 in amino acids: CASSFTGATYNEQFL. The CDR3 DNA sequence: TGTGCCAGCAGTTTTACTGGGGCTACCTACAATGAGCAGTTCCTC.